This entry lists 3 T cell receptor beta chains sequenced from one sample in a study of cytomegalovirus exposure and HLA in healthy donors. The PCR had 60 Vbeta and 13 Jbeta primers. Only in-frame clones appear in the TCRdb table, and some are missing; sequencing was by immunoSEQ multiplex PCR. The sample holds about 120,000 clones, approximately 72% seen once. The sequenced sample consisted of PBMCs. The receptors stem from a woman in her forties in good health and CMV-seropositive.

The V and J genes are TRBV6-5 and TRBJ1-2; 7 bases are a match to TRBD1. CDR1 is MNHEY and CDR2 is SVGAGI in the germline V gene. V was pared by 6 bases and J by 4 bases, with 5 bases of the junction left unmatched. The CDR3 is 13 amino acids. CDR3 protein: CASSSDRVYGYTF. CDR3 sequence (DNA): TGTGCCAGCAGCTCCGACAGGGTCTATGGCTACACCTTC.

V is TRBV7-2 and J is TRBJ2-7; D is perhaps TRBD1 (6 bases). Per the germline V gene, CDR1 is SGHTA and CDR2 is FQGNSA. The CDR3 has 15 amino acids. The V and J ends lost 10 bases and 4 bases respectively, with 23 bases between them. CDR3 in DNA: TGTGCCACCCGGGCGATAATCGAAGGGGGATACGAGCAGTACTTC. Translating gives CATRAIIEGGYEQYF.

This clone was observed a few times. This chain joins TRBV4-3 and TRBJ1-2; D ambiguous. The CDR3 extends over 14 amino acids. Trimming cost V 0 bases and J 4 bases, with 9 bases left between them. Germline V gene lookup returns CDR1 LGHNA and CDR2 YSLEER. Here the CDR3 reads CASSQDVFSYGYTF. In DNA, the CDR3 is TGCGCCAGCAGCCAAGATGTTTTCAGCTATGGCTACACCTTC.